This T cell receptor beta chain appears in the sequencing data of a study of PD-L1 blockade in urothelial cancer. Time point specified: peripheral blood 6 weeks after treatment start. Each individual provided 1 to 8 samples (taken pretreatment and on-treatment). In regard to this clone: The antigen is not known.

The trim removed 0 bases at V and 0 bases at J, leaving 6 bases unmatched. Germline CDR1 MGHRA, CDR2 YSYEKL. The length of the CDR3 is 18 residues. TCRdb keeps only in-frame clones here, not all; method: immunoSEQ multiplex PCR. The sample holds 45,000 to 60,000 clones, 88% seen once. Notes on the study in general: It was durable-benefit patients whose tumor-associated blood clones expanded more at 3 weeks. Below-median pretreatment blood TCR clonality predicted better survival.

The TCR originated in a man aged 55 to 70 with urothelial cancer. The rearrangement links TRBV4-1 to TRBJ2-1; 9 bases line up with TRBD2. The specimen comprised PBMCs, sampled around atezolizumab (anti-PD-L1) treatment. CDR3 loop: CASSQDPAGGLSYNEQFF. The CDR3 DNA sequence: TGCGCCAGCAGCCAAGACCCAGCGGGGGGTCTCTCCTACAATGAGCAGTTCTTC.